This record looks at one T cell receptor (beta chain) sequence and its context. The sample belongs to a study of long-term antiretroviral therapy in people with HIV. CDR1 SQVTM and CDR2 ANQGSEA come from the germline V gene. The CDR3 length is 15 residues. Trimming pared 4 bases from V and 6 bases from J, leaving 21 bases between. The authors ran the immunoSEQ assay, v3.0, at survey level. Sequencing efforts were directed toward roughly 40,000-50,000 T-cell genomes per sample. This table comes from immunoSEQ multiplex PCR, and its TCRdb copy is limited to in-frame clones, with some not included. The sample records about 22,000 clones, about 82% being singletons.

This clonotype originated in a man aged 55 to 69 with HIV. The genes are TRBV29-1 and TRBJ1-2; no clear D. The sample here was unsorted PBMCs, taken 1.3 years after starting antiretroviral therapy. CDR3 amino acids: CSVVRRLDSLNGYTF. In nucleotides, the CDR3 is TGCAGCGTTGTAAGGAGACTTGATTCTTTAAATGGCTACACCTTC.